The 11 T cell receptor beta chains below come from one sample, sequenced in a study of T cells after yellow fever vaccination. TCRdb passed the 5' RACE reads through MiXCR, listing each CDR3 protein once. This sample has 200,000 to 300,000 distinct CDR3 sequences; over 10% occur once, and the top ten carry 0.4% to 0.65%. The sequencing here drew on CD4+ T cells sorted from PBMCs, taken 45 days after the yellow fever booster vaccination. These receptors were obtained from a man aged 25-45 years who received the YFV17D yellow fever vaccine.

This chain joins TRBV4-1 and TRBJ1-1; unclear D gene. This CDR3 spans 15 amino acids. Trimming took off 4 bases at V and 1 base at J, with 13 bases between the two ends. CDR1 is MGHRA, CDR2 YSYEKL, per germline. The CDR3 loop is CASSRAARPNTEAFF. The CDR3 DNA reads as TGCGCCAGCAGCCGAGCCGCCAGGCCGAACACTGAAGCTTTCTTT.

This clonotype was counted a few times. The chain uses TRBV5-1 and TRBJ2-7; a possible D gene is TRBD1 (8 bases). The V and J ends lost 6 bases and 3 bases respectively, with 13 bases between them. CDR3 length equals 13 residues. Germline V gene data show CDR1 as SGHRS and CDR2 as YFSETQ. Here the CDR3 DNA reads TGCGCCAGCAACAGGGGGGGTAACTACGAGCAGTACTTC. Translated: CASNRGGNYEQYF.

Only a few counts were recorded for this clonotype. This chain connects TRBV7-2 to TRBJ1-6, with unresolved D. With 4 bases removed from V and 10 bases from J, the gap between germline ends came to 14 bases. Germline loops: CDR1 SGHTA, CDR2 FQGNSA. The CDR3 contains 14 residues. CDR3 coding DNA: TGTGCCAGCAGCTCGACCCCCAGGATCTCACCCCTCCACTTT. Amino acid sequence: CASSSTPRISPLHF.

This clonotype was counted only a few times. The chain combines TRBV18 with TRBJ2-2; D call uncertain. Trimming removed 5 bases at V and 0 bases at J, with 7 bases between. CDR3 length equals 14 residues. Germline V gene sequence: CDR1 KGHSH, CDR2 LQKENI. The CDR3 nucleotides are TGTGCCAGCTCAAGGGCGACGAACACCGGGGAGCTGTTTTTT. Translating it yields CASSRATNTGELFF.

In this sample, this clonotype turned up a few times. This chain links TRBV15 with TRBJ1-4; D call uncertain. From germline, CDR1 is LNHNV and CDR2 YYDKDF (reference sequence). The CDR3 totals 14 residues. V shed 2 bases and J shed 0 bases, with 4 bases lying between them. CDR3 residues: CATSRQATNEKLFF. The DNA of the CDR3 is TGTGCCACCAGCAGACAGGCAACTAATGAAAAACTGTTTTTT.

This clonotype was counted only a few times. The J gene is TRBJ2-4, the V gene TRBV5-4; D possibly corresponds to TRBD1 (5 bases). This CDR3 has 16 amino acids. The V end lost 2 bases, the J end lost 0 bases, and 12 bases lay between the germline ends. Germline CDR1 is SGHNT and CDR2 is YYREEE (reference sequence). CDR3 DNA: TGTGCCAGCAGCTTCGGACATAACGTAGCCAAAAACATTCAGTACTTC. As protein: CASSFGHNVAKNIQYF.

This clonotype was seen more than once but under ten times. The chain joins TRBV7-8 to TRBJ1-5; TRBD1 is a possible D gene (5 bases). V was cut by 5 bases and J by 7 bases, with 18 bases left in between. Per the germline V gene, CDR1 is SGHVS and CDR2 is FQNEAQ. This CDR3 has 15 amino acids. The CDR3 sequence is CASSRREGPGQPQHF. As DNA, the CDR3 is TGTGCCAGCAGCCGCAGGGAGGGCCCAGGGCAGCCCCAGCATTTT. Complete variable domain (other parts from reference TRBV7-8 and TRBJ1-5): GAGVSQSPRYKVAKRGQDVALRCDPISGHVSLFWYQQALGQGPEFLTYFQNEAQLDKSGLPSDRFFAERPEGSVSTLKIQRTQQEDSAVYLCASSRREGPGQPQHFGDGTRLSIL.

This clonotype occurred many times. V is TRBV15 and J is TRBJ2-5; D not certain. The germline CDR1 and CDR2 sequences are LNHNV and YYDKDF (reference sequence). The CDR3 is made up of 12 amino acids. Between the trimmed V and J ends, which lost 6 bases and 2 bases, there was a span of 7 bases. CDR3 residues: CATSIHQETQYF. CDR3 nucleotides: TGTGCCACCAGTATCCATCAAGAGACCCAGTACTTC.

This clonotype showed up just once. Just one base apart from a much larger clone, this may be a read error. This chain joins TRBV29-1 and TRBJ2-3; no reliable D call. V was clipped by 6 bases and J by 0 bases, with 7 bases between them. Germline CDR1 and CDR2: SQVTM and ANQGSEA. The CDR3 is 12 residues long. CDR3 residues: CSVVVSTDTQYF. The CDR3 DNA follows: TGCAGCGTCGTCGTAAGCACAGATACGCAGTATTTT.

The rearrangement links TRBV28 to TRBJ1-6; possible D gene TRBD1, 5 bases. The CDR3 runs 17 residues. Per the germline V gene, CDR1 is MDHEN and CDR2 is SYDVKM. V lost 6 bases and J 8 bases, leaving 23 bases between the germline ends. CDR3 region: CASRPRGGGSVYSPLHF. For the CDR3, the DNA is TGTGCCAGCAGACCCCGGGGGGGTGGTAGTGTTTATTCACCCCTCCACTTT.

V usage is TRBV5-1 and J usage is TRBJ1-2; 10 nucleotides align to TRBD1. Germline values: CDR1 SGHRS, CDR2 YFSETQ. This CDR3 contains 16 residues. Unmatched junction bases numbered 14, after V lost 4 bases and J lost 8 bases. Here the CDR3 reads CASSPGTGEAYQGYTF. CDR3 in DNA: TGCGCCAGCAGCCCGGGGACAGGGGAGGCCTATCAAGGCTACACCTTC.